These 28 T cell receptor beta chains share one sample of origin, sequenced in a study of Tregs in tolerant kidney transplant recipients. Some clones are missing from TCRdb's copy, which holds only in-frame ones; the method was immunoSEQ multiplex PCR. Here the sample spans nearly 95,000 clones, approximately 94% being singletons. This sample comprised CD4+ T cells from blood, obtained before the transplant. These receptor sequences come from a human donor who received a combined kidney and bone marrow transplant.

The V call is TRBV5-4, the J call TRBJ2-7, with TRBD2 matching 7 bases. V shed 0 bases and J 2 bases; nucleotides not matched to a gene: 5. CDR3 length: 15 amino acids. CDR1 SGHNT and CDR2 YYREEE come from the germline V gene (reference sequence). CDR3 nucleotide sequence: TGTGCCAGCAGCTTGGGCCTAGCGGAGGCCTACGAGCAGTACTTC. The encoded protein is CASSLGLAEAYEQYF.

Only a few counts were recorded for this clone. The rearrangement links TRBV10-3 to TRBJ2-7; TRBD2 matches at 7 bases. V lost 2 bases and J lost 0; bases outside the gene matches: 10. The CDR3 runs to 17 residues. Germline loops: CDR1 ENHRY, CDR2 SYGVKD. The CDR3 sequence: CAISEVSRERSSYEQYF. The CDR3 DNA follows: TGTGCCATCAGTGAGGTGTCGCGGGAGAGGAGCTCCTACGAGCAGTACTTC.

This chain uses TRBV11-2 with TRBJ1-4; 8 bases are a match to TRBD1. J was trimmed by 5 bases and V by 1 base; bases with no gene match: 6. The CDR3 extends over 16 amino acids. Looked up from germline, CDR1 is SGHAT and CDR2 is FQNNGV. The CDR3 spells CASSLVGDRTNEKLFF. DNA of the CDR3: TGTGCCAGCAGCTTAGTCGGGGACAGGACAAATGAAAAACTGTTTTTT.

The chain recombines TRBV7-3 with TRBJ1-4; 11 bases are shared with TRBD1. This CDR3 has 17 residues. The trim removed 1 base at V and 10 bases at J, leaving 11 bases unmatched. CDR1 is SGHTA and CDR2 is FQGTGA in the germline V gene. Here the CDR3 DNA reads TGTGCCAGCAGCTTAAGCCGCACCGGGACAGGGGGTCGAAAACTGTTTTTT. This encodes CASSLSRTGTGGRKLFF.

V and J are TRBV7-2 and TRBJ2-3; 7 positions match TRBD2. From germline, CDR1 is SGHTA and CDR2 FQGNSA. The CDR3 runs 16 residues. After removal of 1 base from V and 1 base from J, the junction contained 5 bases not matched to a gene. This CDR3 is CASSLGLGGGTDTQYF. CDR3 DNA sequence: TGTGCCAGCAGCTTAGGGTTGGGAGGGGGCACAGATACGCAGTATTTT.

This chain joins TRBV18 and TRBJ1-4; TRBD1 aligns across 7 bases. Germline-derived CDR1 and CDR2 are KGHSH and LQKENI. CDR3 size: 15 residues. The trim removed 5 bases at V and 5 bases at J, leaving 8 bases unmatched. The CDR3 DNA sequence: TGTGCCAGCTCATCTACACAGGGGTCAAATGAAAAACTGTTTTTT. This encodes CASSSTQGSNEKLFF.

The chain recombines TRBV6-5 with TRBJ1-2; unclear D gene. Looked up from germline, CDR1 is MNHEY and CDR2 is SVGAGI. V was clipped by 3 bases and J by 4 bases, with 9 bases between them. This CDR3 comprises 13 residues. The CDR3 loop reads CASSYAGSYGYTF. CDR3 bases: TGTGCCAGCAGTTATGCTGGCAGCTATGGCTACACCTTC.

The rearrangement joins TRBV7-9 to TRBJ2-7, with TRBD2 as a possible D gene (5 bases). Trimming took 1 base from V and 0 from J, leaving 7 bases between them. Germline V gene lookup returns CDR1 SEHNR and CDR2 FQNEAQ (reference sequence). The CDR3 loop spans 14 amino acids. The DNA of the CDR3 is TGTGCCAGCAGCTTAGAGCGGACCTCCTACGAGCAGTACTTC. Protein product: CASSLERTSYEQYF.

The DNA of the CDR3 is TGTGCCAGCAACCCCCAGGACAGGGCTGGCACAGATACGCAGTATTTT. This codes for CASNPQDRAGTDTQYF. The rearrangement uses TRBV28 and TRBJ2-3; 8 bases align to TRBD1. Germline CDR1 is MDHEN and CDR2 is SYDVKM. V was clipped by 7 bases and J by 1 base; unmatched bases: 10. The CDR3 spans 16 residues.

The chain links TRBV7-8 to TRBJ2-3, with a tentative D call TRBD1 (6 bases). V lost 5 bases and J 5 bases, leaving 17 bases between the germline ends. The CDR3 extends over 15 amino acids. The V gene's germline CDR1 is SGHVS and CDR2 FQNEAQ. The DNA for the CDR3 is TGTGCCAGCAGCCCCCCTCGACAGGCAAGAGATACGCAGTATTTT. Protein: CASSPPRQARDTQYF.

This clone showed up just once. V is TRBV4-2 and J is TRBJ2-7; possibly TRBD1 for D (6 bases). The CDR3 runs to 14 residues. Germline loops: CDR1 LGHNA, CDR2 YNFKEQ. The V end was cut by 0 bases, the J end by 1 base, with 7 bases between. CDR3: CASSQDRGSYEQYF. CDR3 coding DNA: TGTGCCAGCAGCCAAGACAGGGGATCCTACGAGCAGTACTTC.

V usage is TRBV5-1 and J usage is TRBJ2-2, with D possibly matching TRBD1 (7 bases). Trimming removed 7 bases from V and 3 bases from J, with 13 bases in between. This CDR3 has 14 amino acids. Germline values: CDR1 SGHRS, CDR2 YFSETQ. The CDR3, as DNA: TGCGCCAGCTTCGACAGGGAGGACACCGGGGAGCTGTTTTTT. Translating gives CASFDREDTGELFF. Based on the CDR3 plus reference TRBV5-1 and TRBJ2-2, the full variable domain is KAGVTQTPRYLIKTRGQQVTLSCSPISGHRSVSWYQQTPGQGLQFLFEYFSETQRNKGNFPGRFSGRQFSNSRSEMNVSTLELGDSALYLCASFDREDTGELFFGEGSRLTVL.

V gene TRBV11-2 combines with J gene TRBJ2-1, with a possible D match to TRBD2 (6 bases). This CDR3 is built from 15 residues. The germline V and J ends were trimmed by 2 bases and 10 bases, with 18 bases remaining between them. Germline V gene lookup returns CDR1 SGHAT and CDR2 FQNNGV. The CDR3 region is CASSLIRGKLGEQFF. The CDR3 region has the DNA TGTGCCAGCAGCTTAATTCGCGGGAAGTTAGGGGAGCAGTTCTTC.

This clone has more than one count but fewer than ten. The J gene is TRBJ1-5, the V gene TRBV13; D is undetermined. Germline CDR1 and CDR2: PRHDT and FYEKMQ (reference sequence). There are 12 residues in the CDR3. Trimming left V 8 bases short and J 12 bases short, with 17 bases between. The CDR3 sequence is CASHGGVGVQHF. CDR3 nucleotide sequence: TGTGCCAGCCATGGTGGGGTCGGGGTCCAGCATTTT.

This chain joins TRBV12-5 and TRBJ2-7, with 8 bases fitting TRBD2. CDR3 length: 13 amino acids. Germline CDR1 LGHNT, CDR2 FRNRAP. Germline trimming cut 7 bases from V and 5 bases from J; bases unmatched to any gene: 7. The CDR3 DNA reads as TGTGCTAGTGCCGCGACTAGCGTCGACGAGCAGTACTTC. Its protein is CASAATSVDEQYF. The full variable domain, in which reference TRBV12-5 and TRBJ2-7 provide the parts outside the CDR3, is DARVTQTPRHKVTEMGQEVTMRCQPILGHNTVFWYRQTMMQGLELLAYFRNRAPLDDSGMPKDRFSAEMPDATLATLKIQPSEPRDSAVYFCASAATSVDEQYFGPGTRLTVT.

V and J are TRBV4-1 and TRBJ2-3, with D possibly being TRBD2 (6 bases). This CDR3 is 16 amino acids long. CDR1 and CDR2 from the germline V gene are MGHRA and YSYEKL. V lost 7 bases to trimming and J lost 2 bases, with 19 bases between them. CDR3 in amino acids: CASNLRTTQHTDTQYF. CDR3 nucleotides: TGCGCCAGCAACCTAAGGACTACTCAGCACACAGATACGCAGTATTTT.

The rearrangement uses TRBV19 and TRBJ2-1; maybe TRBD2 (5 bases). The CDR3 loop spans 11 amino acids. Germline V gene lookup returns CDR1 LNHDA and CDR2 SQIVND (reference sequence). V was cut by 5 bases and J by 9 bases, with 8 bases left in between. The CDR3 protein is CASSLAGEQFF. In nucleotides, the CDR3 is TGTGCCAGTAGTCTAGCCGGTGAGCAGTTCTTC.

The genes are TRBV7-9 and TRBJ1-1, with a possible D match to TRBD1 (5 bases). The CDR3 is 15 residues long. With 4 bases removed from V and 0 bases from J, the gap between germline ends came to 12 bases. Germline CDR1 SEHNR, CDR2 FQNEAQ (reference sequence). The CDR3: CASSSGRGLNTEAFF. CDR3 DNA: TGTGCCAGCAGCTCGGGGCGGGGCCTGAACACTGAAGCTTTCTTT. Supplemented by reference TRBV7-9 and TRBJ1-1, the full variable domain reads DTGVSQNPRHKITKRGQNVTFRCDPISEHNRLYWYRQTLGQGPEFLTYFQNEAQLEKSRLLSDRFSAERPKGSFSTLEIQRTEQGDSAMYLCASSSGRGLNTEAFFGQGTRLTVV.

The chain carries TRBV5-1 and TRBJ2-7, with 7 bases lining up with TRBD2. Germline loops: CDR1 SGHRS, CDR2 YFSETQ. The ends lost 2 bases at V and 4 bases at J; junction bases unmatched: 12. The length of the CDR3 is 16 residues. The CDR3 region is CASSFLSAGVGYEQYF. CDR3 bases: TGCGCCAGCAGCTTTTTATCGGCGGGAGTGGGGTACGAGCAGTACTTC.

The rearrangement links TRBV18 to TRBJ2-7; 10 bases are shared with TRBD1. V was clipped by 3 bases and J by 4 bases; unmatched bases: 9. CDR3 length: 16 residues. Per germline, CDR1 KGHSH and CDR2 LQKENI. The CDR3 DNA reads TGTGCCAGCTCACCGAACCCCGGGACAGGGGCATACGAGCAGTACTTC. Translation gives CASSPNPGTGAYEQYF.

The chain carries TRBV5-1 and TRBJ1-2, with TRBD1 identical over 9 bases. V lost 5 bases and J lost 6; bases outside the gene matches: 14. CDR1 is SGHRS and CDR2 is YFSETQ in the germline V gene. The CDR3 consists of 16 residues. This chain's CDR3 is CASSRDRASSANGYTF. DNA for the CDR3: TGCGCCAGCAGTCGGGACAGGGCCTCGAGTGCCAATGGCTACACCTTC.

The chain's CDR3 is CASSFGGQGYTGELFF. The CDR3 DNA reads as TGTGCCAGCAGCTTCGGTGGACAGGGGTACACCGGGGAGCTGTTTTTT. V usage is TRBV7-6 and J usage is TRBJ2-2; 9 bases agree with TRBD1. From germline, CDR1 is SGHVS and CDR2 FNYEAQ. The V gene end was trimmed by 3 bases and the J gene end by 3 bases; junction bases not matched to a gene: 5. CDR3 length: 16 amino acids.

The gene calls are TRBV11-1 and TRBJ2-7; D unclear. Trimming cost V 2 bases and J 0 bases, with 8 bases left between them. The CDR3 has 14 amino acids. Germline CDR1 reads SGHAT; CDR2 reads FQDESV (reference sequence). The CDR3 nucleotides read TGTGCCAGCAGCTTACGTGAGAGCTCCTACGAGCAGTACTTC. This translates into CASSLRESSYEQYF.

The chain couples TRBV5-1 to TRBJ2-5; no firm D call. CDR3 length equals 12 residues. Germline assignment: CDR1 SGHRS and CDR2 YFSETQ. The germline V and J ends were trimmed by 1 base and 5 bases, with 6 bases remaining between them. CDR3 DNA: TGCGCCAGCAGCTTGCCCGCGGAGACCCAGTACTTC. Its translation: CASSLPAETQYF.

The chain uses TRBV7-2 and TRBJ2-7; no reliable D call. Trimming pared 5 bases from V and 6 bases from J, leaving 14 bases between. Germline CDR1 and CDR2: SGHTA and FQGNSA. This CDR3 region has 13 residues. This chain's CDR3 is CASSHAIVVEQYF. The CDR3 nucleotides are TGTGCCAGCAGCCACGCTATAGTGGTCGAGCAGTACTTC.

The chain couples TRBV30 to TRBJ1-5, with a weak D call TRBD1 (6 bases). V shed 3 bases and J shed 1 base, with 19 bases lying between them. The CDR3 runs to 17 residues. The germline gives CDR1 GTSNPN, CDR2 SVGIG (reference sequence). The CDR3 nucleotides read TGTGCCTGGAGCGCCGACAGGAATTACGCAAGCAATCAGCCCCAGCATTTT. This gives the protein CAWSADRNYASNQPQHF.

The rearrangement links TRBV6-6 to TRBJ1-3, with D possibly being TRBD1 (6 bases). This CDR3 region has 16 residues. V was pared by 7 bases and J by 1 base, with 17 bases between. Germline V CDR1 and CDR2: MNHNY, SVGAGI (reference sequence). The CDR3 DNA reads as TGTGCCAGCAACCGGAACAGGGAGGGTTCTGGAAACACCATATATTTT. Amino acids: CASNRNREGSGNTIYF.

The J gene is TRBJ2-7, the V gene TRBV4-3, with 9 bases aligning to TRBD2. The CDR3 totals 16 residues. Germline V CDR1 and CDR2: LGHNA, YSLEER. V was clipped by 2 bases and J by 3 bases; unmatched bases: 8. Written as DNA, the CDR3 is TGCGCCAGCAGCCAATCCCCAGCGGGAGGTGGCTACGAGCAGTACTTC. Its translation is CASSQSPAGGGYEQYF.